Listed below are T cell receptor beta chains from one sample, sequenced in a study of identical twins. TCRdb re-analysed the 5' RACE reads in MiXCR, keeping a single row per CDR3 protein. Of approximately 530,000 distinct CDR3 sequences in the sample, approximately 20% were seen once. The data were also submitted as part of a second study, on yellow fever vaccine responses in identical twins.

Sequencing was carried out using CD4+ T cells sorted from blood. The receptors originated from a woman under 30 in good health. Each CDR3 is given with its conserved first and last residue. A D gene is named only where the DNA matches it firmly. Clone size is not always given. Where it is, it says once, few, many or a class for expanded clones.

CDR3: CSASRLAGFKSDTQYF
DNA: TGCAGTGCTAGTCGGCTAGCGGGATTCAAATCAGATACGCAGTATTTT
D: TRBD2
V: TRBV20-1
J: TRBJ2-3
size: many

CDR3: CSVEGDGGRNIQYF
DNA: TGCAGCGTTGAAGGAGACGGAGGGCGGAACATTCAGTACTTC
D: NA
V: TRBV29-1
J: TRBJ2-4
size: NA

CDR3: CSASHLGGTYNSPLHF
DNA: TGCAGTGCTAGCCATCTCGGGGGAACCTATAATTCACCCCTCCACTTT
D: NA
V: TRBV20-1
J: TRBJ1-6
size: few

CDR3: CASSPVQASEQYF
DNA: TGTGCCAGCTCACCAGTGCAGGCCTCCGAGCAGTACTTC
D: NA
V: TRBV18
J: TRBJ2-7
size: NA

CDR3: CATSDEDREPYNEQFF
DNA: TGTGCCACCAGTGACGAAGACAGGGAACCCTACAATGAGCAGTTCTTC
D: TRBD1
V: TRBV24-1
J: TRBJ2-1
size: few

CDR3: CATSAPMGEQFF
DNA: TGTGCCACCAGTGCCCCCATGGGTGAGCAGTTCTTC
D: NA
V: TRBV24-1
J: TRBJ2-1
size: many

CDR3: CSASTGGDLHGYTF
DNA: TGCAGTGCTTCAACAGGGGGCGATTTACATGGCTACACCTTC
D: TRBD1
V: TRBV20-1
J: TRBJ1-2
size: many

CDR3: CASSFLPGTGVDGYTF
DNA: TGTGCCAGCAGTTTCCTACCCGGGACAGGGGTGGATGGCTACACCTTC
D: TRBD1
V: TRBV27
J: TRBJ1-2
size: NA

CDR3: CATSGYRNTDTQYF
DNA: TGTGCCACCAGTGGATACCGGAACACAGATACGCAGTATTTT
D: NA
V: TRBV24-1
J: TRBJ2-3
size: few

CDR3: CASSLLSGQVGADTQYF
DNA: TGTGCCAGCAGCTTGCTTAGTGGACAGGTCGGCGCAGATACGCAGTATTTT
D: TRBD1
V: TRBV5-6
J: TRBJ2-3
size: few

CDR3: CASSFSVGAWNEQFF
DNA: TGTGCCAGCAGCTTTTCTGTGGGGGCGTGGAATGAGCAGTTCTTC
D: NA
V: TRBV5-6
J: TRBJ2-1
size: NA

CDR3: CASTGGTVGAYTF
DNA: TGTGCCAGCACCGGAGGGACAGTTGGTGCCTACACCTTC
D: TRBD1
V: TRBV6-1
J: TRBJ1-2
size: few

CDR3: CASSPPGLAGGLKDTQYF
DNA: TGCGCCAGCAGCCCTCCGGGACTAGCGGGGGGGCTTAAAGATACGCAGTATTTT
D: TRBD2
V: TRBV4-1
J: TRBJ2-3
size: few

CDR3: CSAIPGTSTDTQYF
DNA: TGCAGTGCCATACCCGGGACTAGCACAGATACGCAGTATTTT
D: NA
V: TRBV20-1
J: TRBJ2-3
size: NA

CDR3: CASSPGGTRFGGYTF
DNA: TGCGCCAGCAGCCCCGGTGGGACACGGTTTGGAGGCTACACCTTC
D: NA
V: TRBV5-1
J: TRBJ1-2
size: NA

CDR3: CAGSIAPNYGYTF
DNA: TGTGCTGGGTCTATTGCTCCGAACTATGGCTACACCTTC
D: NA
V: TRBV28
J: TRBJ1-2
size: NA

CDR3: CASQGQGKNIQYF
DNA: TGTGCCAGCCAGGGGCAGGGTAAAAACATTCAGTACTTC
D: NA
V: TRBV28
J: TRBJ2-4
size: few

CDR3: CSADKTGYYNEQFF
DNA: TGCAGTGCCGATAAAACGGGGTACTACAATGAGCAGTTCTTC
D: NA
V: TRBV20-1
J: TRBJ2-1
size: NA

CDR3: CASSQDRGRETQYF
DNA: TGTGCCAGCAGTCAGGACAGGGGGCGGGAGACCCAGTACTTC
D: TRBD1
V: TRBV5-5
J: TRBJ2-5
size: few

CDR3: CASSLADREATNEQFF
DNA: TGCGCCAGCAGCTTGGCGGATAGAGAGGCGACCAATGAGCAGTTCTTC
D: NA
V: TRBV5-1
J: TRBJ2-1
size: few

CDR3: CATSETRAGGNEQFF
DNA: TGTGCCACCAGTGAGACGAGGGCTGGGGGCAATGAGCAGTTCTTC
D: NA
V: TRBV24-1
J: TRBJ2-1
size: few

CDR3: CASSFGSDNSPLHF
DNA: TGCGCCAGCAGCTTCGGGAGCGATAATTCACCCCTCCACTTT
D: NA
V: TRBV5-1
J: TRBJ1-6
size: once

CDR3: CMSTGPSYNEQFF
DNA: TGCATGTCGACAGGACCTTCCTACAATGAGCAGTTCTTC
D: NA
V: TRBV20-1
J: TRBJ2-1
size: NA

CDR3: CASRRGRGNTGELFF
DNA: TGTGCCAGCAGGCGCGGGAGAGGGAACACCGGGGAGCTGTTTTTT
D: TRBD2
V: TRBV12-3/TRBV12-4
J: TRBJ2-2
size: few

CDR3: CASSPRGGLAGNNEQFF
DNA: TGTGCCAGCAGCCCCCGGGGCGGACTAGCGGGGAACAATGAGCAGTTCTTC
D: TRBD2
V: TRBV7-9
J: TRBJ2-1
size: few

CDR3: CASSLRSGTSGTSTDTQYF
DNA: TGTGCCAGCAGCTTAAGGAGCGGGACTAGCGGAACTAGCACAGATACGCAGTATTTT
D: TRBD2
V: TRBV7-8
J: TRBJ2-3
size: few

CDR3: CASSLGPRGGDGYTF
DNA: TGTGCCAGCAGCTTAGGGCCTCGGGGTGGGGATGGCTACACCTTC
D: NA
V: TRBV7-9
J: TRBJ1-2
size: few

CDR3: CASSMETGGNEQYF
DNA: TGTGCCAGCAGTATGGAGACAGGGGGGAACGAGCAGTACTTC
D: TRBD1
V: TRBV28
J: TRBJ2-7
size: NA

CDR3: CASSRESGAYEQYF
DNA: TGTGCCAGCAGCCGCGAAAGTGGGGCCTACGAGCAGTACTTC
D: NA
V: TRBV7-9
J: TRBJ2-7
size: NA

CDR3: CASSFMGQGKHNEQFF
DNA: TGTGCCAGCAGTTTTATGGGACAGGGGAAACACAATGAGCAGTTCTTC
D: TRBD1
V: TRBV12-3/TRBV12-4
J: TRBJ2-1
size: few

CDR3: CASSVDARSYNEQFF
DNA: TGTGCCAGCAGCGTAGATGCACGCTCCTACAATGAGCAGTTCTTC
D: NA
V: TRBV9
J: TRBJ2-1
size: NA

CDR3: CASSLDGVSTDTQYF
DNA: TGTGCCAGCAGCTTAGATGGGGTTAGCACAGATACGCAGTATTTT
D: NA
V: TRBV11-2
J: TRBJ2-3
size: NA

CDR3: CASSLRGTGRYEQYF
DNA: TGTGCCAGCAGCTTAAGGGGGACAGGGCGCTACGAGCAGTACTTC
D: TRBD1
V: TRBV5-6
J: TRBJ2-7
size: few

CDR3: CASSLGYYTEAFF
DNA: TGTGCCAGCAGCTTGGGTTATTACACTGAAGCTTTCTTT
D: NA
V: TRBV5-5
J: TRBJ1-1
size: NA

CDR3: CASSLWGQGGQPQHF
DNA: TGTGCCAGCAGTTTATGGGGGCAAGGCGGTCAGCCCCAGCATTTT
D: NA
V: TRBV12-3/TRBV12-4
J: TRBJ1-5
size: few

CDR3: CSATGLAGGNEQFF
DNA: TGCAGTGCAACGGGACTAGCGGGAGGTAATGAGCAGTTCTTC
D: TRBD2
V: TRBV20-1
J: TRBJ2-1
size: NA

CDR3: CASSPRWQGSYNEQFF
DNA: TGTGCCAGCAGTCCCAGGTGGCAGGGGTCCTACAATGAGCAGTTCTTC
D: NA
V: TRBV12-3/TRBV12-4
J: TRBJ2-1
size: few

CDR3: CASRRTSNEQFF
DNA: TGTGCCAGCAGGAGGACTAGCAATGAGCAGTTCTTC
D: TRBD2
V: TRBV7-9
J: TRBJ2-1
size: few

CDR3: CASSFSGAGEAFF
DNA: TGTGCCAGCAGTTTTTCAGGGGCTGGTGAAGCTTTCTTT
D: NA
V: TRBV28
J: TRBJ1-1
size: few

CDR3: CATSRGKDYGYTF
DNA: TGTGCCACCAGCAGAGGGAAGGACTATGGCTACACCTTC
D: NA
V: TRBV15
J: TRBJ1-2
size: NA

CDR3: CASRANRNQETQYF
DNA: TGTGCCAGCAGAGCAAACAGAAACCAAGAGACCCAGTACTTC
D: NA
V: TRBV28
J: TRBJ2-5
size: few

CDR3: CSAGDQNTGELFF
DNA: TGCAGTGCTGGGGACCAGAACACCGGGGAGCTGTTTTTT
D: NA
V: TRBV20-1
J: TRBJ2-2
size: NA

CDR3: CSVERGLGDTEAFF
DNA: TGCAGCGTTGAGCGGGGGCTGGGGGACACTGAAGCTTTCTTT
D: NA
V: TRBV29-1
J: TRBJ1-1
size: few

CDR3: CATSDFSDSRDTQYF
DNA: TGTGCCACCAGTGATTTTTCGGACAGCCGAGATACGCAGTATTTT
D: NA
V: TRBV24-1
J: TRBJ2-3
size: few

CDR3: CASSSSREGYEQFF
DNA: TGCGCCAGCAGCTCCTCGCGGGAGGGCTATGAGCAGTTCTTC
D: TRBD2
V: TRBV5-1
J: TRBJ2-1
size: few

CDR3: CASKVDRGGTEAFF
DNA: TGTGCCAGCAAGGTCGACAGGGGGGGGACTGAAGCTTTCTTT
D: TRBD1
V: TRBV12-3/TRBV12-4
J: TRBJ1-1
size: many

CDR3: CASSHATGDGYTF
DNA: TGTGCCAGCAGCCATGCCACAGGGGATGGCTACACCTTC
D: TRBD1
V: TRBV4-2
J: TRBJ1-2
size: NA

CDR3: CASSAQMNTEAFF
DNA: TGTGCCAGCAGTGCCCAGATGAACACTGAAGCTTTCTTT
D: NA
V: TRBV25-1
J: TRBJ1-1
size: NA

CDR3: CASSSPSLAGPAGAGELFF
DNA: TGTGCCAGCAGTTCACCCAGTCTAGCGGGGCCCGCTGGCGCCGGGGAGCTGTTTTTT
D: TRBD2
V: TRBV6-5
J: TRBJ2-2
size: few

CDR3: CASSLQGDSGNTIYF
DNA: TGCGCCAGCAGCCTGCAGGGAGACTCTGGAAACACCATATATTTT
D: NA
V: TRBV5-1
J: TRBJ1-3
size: few

CDR3: CASSFLEGETQYF
DNA: TGTGCCAGCAGTTTCCTTGAAGGGGAGACCCAGTACTTC
D: NA
V: TRBV12-3/TRBV12-4
J: TRBJ2-5
size: many

CDR3: CSVESKRLAAYNEQFF
DNA: TGCAGCGTTGAATCCAAACGACTAGCTGCCTACAATGAGCAGTTCTTC
D: TRBD2
V: TRBV29-1
J: TRBJ2-1
size: few

CDR3: CASSMTGSHEQYF
DNA: TGTGCCAGTAGTATGACAGGGTCCCACGAGCAGTACTTC
D: TRBD1
V: TRBV19
J: TRBJ2-7
size: few

CDR3: CAIRNGLAGGETQYF
DNA: TGTGCCATCAGAAATGGACTAGCGGGAGGAGAGACCCAGTACTTC
D: TRBD2
V: TRBV10-3
J: TRBJ2-5
size: NA

CDR3: CASSSQTGQFF
DNA: TGCGCCAGCAGCTCCCAGACGGGACAGTTCTTC
D: NA
V: TRBV4-1
J: TRBJ2-1
size: NA